The 7 T cell receptor beta chains reported below all come from one sample, sequenced in a study of technical replicates of blood from a handful of donors. Clones were sequenced by immunoSEQ multiplex PCR, and TCRdb holds only the in-frame ones, with some missing. The data show around 83,000 clones, 94% seen once. The material sequenced was T cells isolated from PBMCs. These receptor sequences come from a human donor in good health.

The V gene is TRBV11-2, the J gene TRBJ1-4; no firm D call. The CDR3 extends over 14 amino acids. With 1 base removed from V and 2 bases from J, the gap between germline ends came to 5 bases. From germline, CDR1 is SGHAT and CDR2 FQNNGV. The CDR3 region has the DNA TGTGCCAGCAGCTTAGGGACTACTAATGAAAAACTGTTTTTT. Protein sequence: CASSLGTTNEKLFF.

J is TRBJ2-1 and V is TRBV4-1, with D possibly matching TRBD1 (5 bases). The ends were cut back, 0 bases at V and 8 bases at J, with 14 bases in the middle. Germline assignment: CDR1 MGHRA and CDR2 YSYEKL. This CDR3 spans 15 amino acids. CDR3 nucleotides: TGCGCCAGCAGCCAAGAGCGCAGGGCCGGAGATGAGCAGTTCTTC. Translating it yields CASSQERRAGDEQFF.

The rearrangement joins TRBV20-1 to TRBJ2-1; D is unresolved. Trimming pared 3 bases from V and 4 bases from J, leaving 4 bases between. CDR3 length equals 11 residues. Germline V lookup: CDR1 DFQATT, CDR2 SNEGSKA (reference sequence). The CDR3 loop reads CSASQYNEQFF. The CDR3 DNA sequence: TGCAGTGCTAGCCAGTACAATGAGCAGTTCTTC.

The chain employs TRBV6-5 and TRBJ2-7; D gene ambiguous. Per the germline V gene, CDR1 is MNHEY and CDR2 is SVGAGI. The length of the CDR3 is 13 residues. The V end lost 7 bases, the J end lost 2 bases, and 12 bases lay between the germline ends. The CDR3 DNA reads TGTGCCAGCAAAGAGAGTGTGGCCTACGAGCAGTACTTC. It yields the protein CASKESVAYEQYF.

V usage is TRBV2 and J usage is TRBJ2-7; 11 bases are shared with TRBD2. This CDR3 region has 14 residues. Trimming removed 6 bases from V and 6 bases from J; junction bases left unmatched: 7. CDR1 and CDR2 from the germline V gene are SNHLY and FYNNEI. The CDR3 region is CASSGTSGRLEQYF. The CDR3 region has the DNA TGTGCCAGCAGCGGTACTAGCGGGAGACTCGAGCAGTACTTC.

The chain combines TRBV7-3 with TRBJ1-1; a possible D gene is TRBD1 (5 bases). CDR1 SGHTA and CDR2 FQGTGA come from the germline V gene. The ends were cut back, 5 bases at V and 2 bases at J, with 9 bases in the middle. The CDR3 covers 13 residues. The CDR3: CASSRGFNTEAFF. CDR3 nucleotide sequence: TGTGCCAGCAGCAGGGGCTTTAACACTGAAGCTTTCTTT.

This chain connects TRBV6-5 to TRBJ2-1; no definite D call. CDR1 MNHEY and CDR2 SVGAGI come from the germline V gene. This CDR3 region has 13 residues. Deletions cut 0 bases from V and 9 bases from J, with 9 bases between. Here the CDR3 DNA reads TGTGCCAGCAGTTACTCGAGTTTTTTTGAGCAGTTCTTC. Translating it yields CASSYSSFFEQFF.